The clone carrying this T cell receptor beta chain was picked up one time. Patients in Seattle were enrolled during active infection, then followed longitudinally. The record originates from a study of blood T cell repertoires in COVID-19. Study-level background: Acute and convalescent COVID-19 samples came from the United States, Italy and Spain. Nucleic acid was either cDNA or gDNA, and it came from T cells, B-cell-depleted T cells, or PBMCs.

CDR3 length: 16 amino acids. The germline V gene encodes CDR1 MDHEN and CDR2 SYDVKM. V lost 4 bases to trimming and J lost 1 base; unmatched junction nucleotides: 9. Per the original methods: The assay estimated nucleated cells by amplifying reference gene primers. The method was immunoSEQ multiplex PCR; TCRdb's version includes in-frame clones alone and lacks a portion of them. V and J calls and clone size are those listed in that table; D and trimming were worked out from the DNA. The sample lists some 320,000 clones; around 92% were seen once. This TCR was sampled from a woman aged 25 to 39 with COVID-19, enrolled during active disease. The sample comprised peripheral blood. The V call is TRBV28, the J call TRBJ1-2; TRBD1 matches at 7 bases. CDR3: CASSSLGQPVNYGYTF. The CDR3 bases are TGTGCCAGCAGTTCCTTGGGACAGCCAGTTAACTATGGCTACACCTTC.